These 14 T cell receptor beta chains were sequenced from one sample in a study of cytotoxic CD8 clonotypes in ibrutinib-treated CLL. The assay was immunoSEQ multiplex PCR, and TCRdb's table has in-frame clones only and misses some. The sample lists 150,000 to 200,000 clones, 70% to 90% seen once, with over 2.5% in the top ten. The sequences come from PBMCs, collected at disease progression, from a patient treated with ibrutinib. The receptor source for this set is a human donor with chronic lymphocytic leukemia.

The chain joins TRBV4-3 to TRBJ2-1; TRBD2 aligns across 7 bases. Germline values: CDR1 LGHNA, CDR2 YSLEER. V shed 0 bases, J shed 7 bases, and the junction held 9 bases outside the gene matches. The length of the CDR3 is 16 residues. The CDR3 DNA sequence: TGCGCCAGCAGCCAAGAGGGGGGGGAATGGGTGAATGAGCAGTTCTTC. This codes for CASSQEGGEWVNEQFF.

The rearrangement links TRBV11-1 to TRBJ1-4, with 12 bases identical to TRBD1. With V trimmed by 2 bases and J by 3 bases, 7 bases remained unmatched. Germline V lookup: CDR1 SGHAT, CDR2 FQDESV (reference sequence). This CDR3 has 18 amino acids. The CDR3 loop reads CASSLTGQGAPSNEKLFF. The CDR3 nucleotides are TGTGCCAGCAGCTTAACGGGACAGGGGGCGCCGTCTAATGAAAAACTGTTTTTT.

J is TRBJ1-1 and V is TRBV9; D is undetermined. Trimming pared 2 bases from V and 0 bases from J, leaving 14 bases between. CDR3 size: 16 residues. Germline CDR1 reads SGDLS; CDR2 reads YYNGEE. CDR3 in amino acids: CASSVAASSMNTEAFF. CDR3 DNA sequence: TGTGCCAGCAGCGTGGCCGCCAGCTCAATGAACACTGAAGCTTTCTTT.

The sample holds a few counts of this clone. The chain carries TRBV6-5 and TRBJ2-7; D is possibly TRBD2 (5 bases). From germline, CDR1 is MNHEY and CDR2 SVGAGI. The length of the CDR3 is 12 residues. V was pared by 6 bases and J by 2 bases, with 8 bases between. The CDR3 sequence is CASSTGTYEQYF. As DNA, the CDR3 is TGTGCCAGCAGCACCGGGACCTACGAGCAGTACTTC.

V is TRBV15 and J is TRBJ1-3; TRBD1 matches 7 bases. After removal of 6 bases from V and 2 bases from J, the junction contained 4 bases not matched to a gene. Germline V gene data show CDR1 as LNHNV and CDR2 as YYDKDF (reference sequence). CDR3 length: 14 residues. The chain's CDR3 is CATSNRGTGNTIYF. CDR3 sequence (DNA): TGTGCCACCAGTAACAGGGGTACTGGAAACACCATATATTTT. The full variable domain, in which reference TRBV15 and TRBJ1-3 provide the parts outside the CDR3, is DAMVIQNPRYQVTQFGKPVTLSCSQTLNHNVMYWYQQKSSQAPKLLFHYYDKDFNNEADTPDNFQSRRPNTSFCFLDIRSPGLGDTAMYLCATSNRGTGNTIYFGEGSWLTVV.

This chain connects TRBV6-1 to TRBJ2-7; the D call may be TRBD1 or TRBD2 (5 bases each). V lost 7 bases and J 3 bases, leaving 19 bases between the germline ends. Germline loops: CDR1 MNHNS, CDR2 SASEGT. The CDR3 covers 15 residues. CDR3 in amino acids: CASNNHRDPGYEQYF. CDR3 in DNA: TGTGCCAGCAATAATCACCGGGACCCAGGCTACGAGCAGTACTTC.

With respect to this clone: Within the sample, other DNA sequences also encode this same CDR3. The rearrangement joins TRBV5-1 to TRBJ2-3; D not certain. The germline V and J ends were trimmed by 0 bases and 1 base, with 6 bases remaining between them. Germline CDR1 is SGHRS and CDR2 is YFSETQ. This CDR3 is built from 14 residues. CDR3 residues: CASSLASGTDTQYF. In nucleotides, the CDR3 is TGCGCCAGCAGCTTGGCCAGTGGCACAGATACGCAGTATTTT.

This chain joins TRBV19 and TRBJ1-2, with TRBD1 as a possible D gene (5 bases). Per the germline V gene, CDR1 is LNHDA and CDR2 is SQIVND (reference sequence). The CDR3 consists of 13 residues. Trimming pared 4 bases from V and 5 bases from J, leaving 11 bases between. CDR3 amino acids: CASSSRGLYGYTF. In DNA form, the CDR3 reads TGTGCCAGTAGTAGTAGGGGCTTGTATGGCTACACCTTC. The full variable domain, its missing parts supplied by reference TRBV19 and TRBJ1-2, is DGGITQSPKYLFRKEGQNVTLSCEQNLNHDAMYWYRQDPGQGLRLIYYSQIVNDFQKGDIAEGYSVSREKKESFPLTVTSAQKNPTAFYLCASSSRGLYGYTFGSGTRLTVV.

CDR3 in DNA: TGTGCCAGCAGCTCTGACGTGAAGCAGTTCTTC. The encoded protein is CASSSDVKQFF. The chain employs TRBV11-3 and TRBJ2-1; D not resolved. Trimming cost V 4 bases and J 11 bases, with 9 bases left between them. The CDR3 extends over 11 amino acids. Germline CDR1 and CDR2: SGHNT and YENEEA.

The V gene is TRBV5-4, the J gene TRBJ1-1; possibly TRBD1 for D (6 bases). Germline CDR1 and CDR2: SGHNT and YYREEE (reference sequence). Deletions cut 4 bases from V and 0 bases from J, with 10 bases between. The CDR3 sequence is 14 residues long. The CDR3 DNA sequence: TGTGCCAGCAGCACCGGACAGTTGAACACTGAAGCTTTCTTT. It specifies CASSTGQLNTEAFF.

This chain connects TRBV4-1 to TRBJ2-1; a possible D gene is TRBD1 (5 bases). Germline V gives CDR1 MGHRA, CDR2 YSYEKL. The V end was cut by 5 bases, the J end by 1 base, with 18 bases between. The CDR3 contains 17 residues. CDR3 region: CASSDTQKGFSYNEQFF. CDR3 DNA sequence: TGCGCCAGCAGCGACACACAAAAGGGGTTTTCCTACAATGAGCAGTTCTTC.

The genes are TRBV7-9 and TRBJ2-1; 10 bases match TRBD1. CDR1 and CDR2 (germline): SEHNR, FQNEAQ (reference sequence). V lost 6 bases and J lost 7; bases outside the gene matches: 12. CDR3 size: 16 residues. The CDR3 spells CASRIFRDRGGNEQFF. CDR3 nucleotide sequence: TGTGCCAGCAGAATTTTCCGGGACAGGGGTGGGAATGAGCAGTTCTTC.

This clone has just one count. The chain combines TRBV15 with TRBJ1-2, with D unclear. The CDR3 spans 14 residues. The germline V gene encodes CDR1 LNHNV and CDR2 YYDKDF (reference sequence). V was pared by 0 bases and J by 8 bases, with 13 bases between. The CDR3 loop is CATSRDYPGGGYTF. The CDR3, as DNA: TGTGCCACCAGCAGAGATTATCCTGGTGGGGGCTACACCTTC.

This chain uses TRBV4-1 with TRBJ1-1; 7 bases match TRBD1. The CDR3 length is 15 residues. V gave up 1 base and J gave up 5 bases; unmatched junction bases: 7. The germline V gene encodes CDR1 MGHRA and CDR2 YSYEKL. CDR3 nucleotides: TGCGCCAGCAGCCAAGGGAGGGGGCTATGGACTGAAGCTTTCTTT. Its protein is CASSQGRGLWTEAFF.